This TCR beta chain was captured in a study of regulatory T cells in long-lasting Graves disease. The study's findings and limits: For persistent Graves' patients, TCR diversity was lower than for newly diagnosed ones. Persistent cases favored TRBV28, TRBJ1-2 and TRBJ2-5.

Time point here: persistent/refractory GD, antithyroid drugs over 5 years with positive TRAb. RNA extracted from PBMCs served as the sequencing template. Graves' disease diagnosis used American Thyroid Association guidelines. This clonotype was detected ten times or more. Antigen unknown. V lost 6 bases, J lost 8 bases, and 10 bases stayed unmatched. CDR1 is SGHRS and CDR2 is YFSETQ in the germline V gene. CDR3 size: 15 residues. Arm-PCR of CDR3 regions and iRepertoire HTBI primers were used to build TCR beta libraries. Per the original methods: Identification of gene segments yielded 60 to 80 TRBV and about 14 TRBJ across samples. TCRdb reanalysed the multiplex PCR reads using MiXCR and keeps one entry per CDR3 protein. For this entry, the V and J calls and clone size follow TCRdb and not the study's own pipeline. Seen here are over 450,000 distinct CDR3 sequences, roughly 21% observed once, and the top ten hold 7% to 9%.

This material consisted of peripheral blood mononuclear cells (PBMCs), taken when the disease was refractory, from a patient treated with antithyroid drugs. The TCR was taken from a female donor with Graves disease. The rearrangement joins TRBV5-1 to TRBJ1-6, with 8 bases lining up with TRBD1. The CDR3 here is CASTGDRGVDSPLHF. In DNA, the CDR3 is TGCGCCAGCACTGGAGACAGGGGCGTGGATTCACCCCTCCACTTT.